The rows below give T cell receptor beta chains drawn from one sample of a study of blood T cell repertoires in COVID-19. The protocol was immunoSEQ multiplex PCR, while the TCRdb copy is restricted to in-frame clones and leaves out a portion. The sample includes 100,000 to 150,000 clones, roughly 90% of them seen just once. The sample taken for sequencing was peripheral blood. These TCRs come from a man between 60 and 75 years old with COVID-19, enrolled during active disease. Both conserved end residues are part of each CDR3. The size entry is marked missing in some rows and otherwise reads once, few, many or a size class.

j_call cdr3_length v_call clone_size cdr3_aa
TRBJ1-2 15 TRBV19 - CASSMLAGTDYGYTF
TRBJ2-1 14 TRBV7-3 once CASSYRGPDNEQFF
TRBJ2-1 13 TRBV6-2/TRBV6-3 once CASSYGGSVEQFF
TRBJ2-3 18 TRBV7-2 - CASSLVSSGATSTDTQYF
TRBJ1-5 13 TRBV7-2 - CASTGHSNQPQHF
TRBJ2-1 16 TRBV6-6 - CASSYRGSGVHNEQFF
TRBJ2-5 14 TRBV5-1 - CASSTGGPQETQYF
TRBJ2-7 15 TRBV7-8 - CASSLGGTGGNEQYF
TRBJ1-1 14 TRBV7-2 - CASSRGGADTEAFF
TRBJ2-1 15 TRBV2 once CASSEEAGGLLEQFF
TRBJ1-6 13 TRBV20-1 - CSASETPYSPLHF
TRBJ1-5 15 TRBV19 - CASSVTKGADQPQHF
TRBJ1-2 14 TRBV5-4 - CASSWQGSNYGYTF
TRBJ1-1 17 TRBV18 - CASSPGIPQGPRGEAFF
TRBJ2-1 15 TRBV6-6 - CASSYSGQGNNEQFF
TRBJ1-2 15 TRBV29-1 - CSVESDRGRAYGYTF
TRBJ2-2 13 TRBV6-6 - CASRQGNTGELFF
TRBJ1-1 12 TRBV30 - CAWEGDRGEAFF
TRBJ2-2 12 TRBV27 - CASSQDSGELFF